Here is one T cell receptor (beta chain) with its context. The antigen is unknown. Treatment in this sample: roughly 19 received Ad26.COV2.S at low or high dose, single or two shots; five or six received placebo; per-sample allocation not given. Specimens were obtained on day 63 following the first vaccine or placebo injection. The data belong to a study of Ad26.COV2.S vaccination and SARS-CoV-2 variants. Regarding the study as a whole: Substantial breadth in spike-specific CD8+ and CD4+ T cell responses was reportedly seen after vaccination.

V lost 6 bases and J 3 bases, leaving 9 bases between the germline ends. This CDR3 region has 13 residues. The protocol was immunoSEQ multiplex PCR, while the TCRdb copy is restricted to in-frame clones and leaves out a portion. Among over 400,000 clones listed, 80% to 95% were seen once. The chain recombines TRBV12-3 or TRBV12-4 with TRBJ2-1; possible D gene TRBD2, 5 bases. This sequence originates from a person between 18 and 59 years old who received the Ad26.COV2.S COVID-19 vaccine or a placebo. The starting material was peripheral blood, obtained in a trial of Ad26.COV2.S vaccine versus placebo. In DNA, the CDR3 is TGTGCCAGCAGGTCGGGGTACTACAATGAGCAGTTCTTC. Residues: CASRSGYYNEQFF.